These 10 T cell receptor beta chains originate from one sample sequenced in a study of low-dose radiotherapy and immunotherapy resistance in tumors. The sample's time point: before trial treatment. First-strand cDNA used TRAV- and TRBV-specific primers, covering alpha and beta chains. For amplifying TCRs, the PCR ran for 20 to 25 cycles with Phusion, which was used together with a constant-region primer and the adapter on the V primers. One entry per CDR3 protein, called by TCRdb with MiXCR from the reads. The sample carries 70,000 to 90,000 distinct CDR3 sequences, about a sixth recorded once. Specimen: PBMCs, collected before treatment. The origin of the receptors is a male donor with prostate cancer.

V is TRBV2 and J is TRBJ2-1; D uncertain. Per the germline V gene, CDR1 is SNHLY and CDR2 is FYNNEI. The CDR3 is 12 residues long. Between the trimmed V and J ends, which lost 0 bases and 15 bases, there was a span of 12 bases. The CDR3 protein is CASSEALGIRFF. The CDR3 bases are TGTGCCAGCAGTGAAGCGCTAGGGATTAGGTTCTTC.

This clonotype appeared many times. The chain combines TRBV12-3 or TRBV12-4 with TRBJ2-2; the D is unclear. Trimming removed 7 bases from V and 1 base from J, with 4 bases in between. This CDR3 comprises 12 residues. CDR3 amino acids: CASTGNTGELFF. DNA for the CDR3: TGTGCCAGCACAGGGAACACCGGGGAGCTGTTTTTT.

In its sample, this clonotype was seen many times. The gene calls are TRBV12-3 or TRBV12-4 and TRBJ1-1; D call uncertain. V lost 5 bases to trimming and J lost 0 bases, with 7 bases between them. CDR3 length: 13 amino acids. The CDR3 reads CASSPFMNTEAFF. CDR3 bases: TGTGCCAGCAGTCCCTTCATGAACACTGAAGCTTTCTTT.

J is TRBJ2-1 and V is TRBV6-2 or TRBV6-3; 7 nucleotides align to TRBD2. CDR3 length: 14 residues. The germline V gene encodes CDR1 MNHEY and CDR2 SVGEGT. The V and J ends lost 5 bases and 12 bases, in that order; junction bases with no gene match: 13. The chain's CDR3 is CASSPAVRESGQFF. The CDR3 region has the DNA TGTGCCAGCAGTCCCGCCGTGCGGGAGTCAGGGCAGTTCTTC.

This clonotype was counted ten times or more. This chain uses TRBV12-3 or TRBV12-4 with TRBJ2-3, with 8 bases identical to TRBD2. The CDR3 consists of 16 residues. V dropped 4 bases and J dropped 3; count of bases not matched to a gene: 9. The CDR3 nucleotides are TGTGCCAGCAGTTCCTTAGCGGGGCCGTCTACAGATACGCAGTATTTT. It yields the protein CASSSLAGPSTDTQYF.

At least ten counts were recorded for this clonotype. This rearrangement joins TRBV18 to TRBJ2-7; tentative D call: TRBD1 (7 bases). V lost 6 bases to trimming and J lost 3 bases, with 12 bases between them. CDR1 and CDR2 from the germline V gene are KGHSH and LQKENI. This CDR3 contains 13 residues. Here the CDR3 DNA reads TGTGCCAGCTCGGGGGGACAGCTCTACGAGCAGTACTTC. Translated: CASSGGQLYEQYF.

There are many counts of this clonotype. V gene TRBV10-2 combines with J gene TRBJ2-7; D call uncertain. V lost 3 bases and J lost 7, with 16 bases in between. In germline, CDR1 is WSHSY, CDR2 SAAADI. The CDR3 runs 14 residues. Written as DNA, the CDR3 is TGCGCCAGCAGTGACGGGCCCAATACGCGGGAGCAGTACTTC. Its translation: CASSDGPNTREQYF.

Of note for this clonotype: With only one base between it and a far larger clone, this is likely a read error. The V and J genes are TRBV7-4 and TRBJ2-7, with D possibly being TRBD1 or TRBD2 (5 bases each). The V end lost 11 bases, the J end lost 7 bases, and 15 bases lay between the germline ends. CDR3 size: 11 residues. Germline values: CDR1 SGHVT, CDR2 SQSDAQ. This chain's CDR3 is CAALGVHEQYF. As DNA, the CDR3 is TGTGCCGCACTGGGGGTCCATGAGCAGTACTTC. The whole variable domain, filled in from reference TRBV7-4 and TRBJ2-7, reads GAGVSQSPRYKVAKRGRDVALRCDSISGHVTLYWYRQTLGQGSEVLTYSQSDAQRDKSGRPSGRFSAERPERSVSTLKIQRTEQGDSAVYLCAALGVHEQYFGPGTRLTVT.

This clonotype was counted ten times or more. This rearrangement joins TRBV7-8 to TRBJ2-1; no clear D gene. V was pared by 2 bases and J by 0 bases, with 5 bases between. Germline CDR1 and CDR2: SGHVS and FQNEAQ. There are 14 residues in the CDR3. CDR3 region: CASSLLHSYNEQFF. The CDR3 bases are TGTGCCAGCAGCTTACTGCACTCCTACAATGAGCAGTTCTTC.

The chain recombines TRBV6-2 or TRBV6-3 with TRBJ2-5; TRBD1 agrees at 7 bases. CDR3 length equals 15 residues. Germline values: CDR1 MNHEY, CDR2 SVGEGT. V lost 2 bases to trimming and J lost 3 bases; unmatched junction nucleotides: 6. CDR3 coding DNA: TGTGCCAGCAGTTACCGTCCGGGACAGAAAGAGACCCAGTACTTC. As protein: CASSYRPGQKETQYF.